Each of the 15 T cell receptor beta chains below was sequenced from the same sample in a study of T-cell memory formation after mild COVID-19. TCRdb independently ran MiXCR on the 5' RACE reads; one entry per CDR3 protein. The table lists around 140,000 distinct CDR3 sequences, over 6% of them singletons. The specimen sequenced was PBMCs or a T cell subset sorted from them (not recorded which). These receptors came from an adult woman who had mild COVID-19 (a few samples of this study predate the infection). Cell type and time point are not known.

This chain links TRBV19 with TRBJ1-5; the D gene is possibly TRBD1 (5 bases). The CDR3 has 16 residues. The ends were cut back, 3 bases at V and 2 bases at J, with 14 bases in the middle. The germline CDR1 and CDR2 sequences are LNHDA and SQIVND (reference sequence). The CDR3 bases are TGTGCCAGTAGTATGGACCGGAGGGGAGGCAATCAGCCCCAGCATTTT. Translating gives CASSMDRRGGNQPQHF.

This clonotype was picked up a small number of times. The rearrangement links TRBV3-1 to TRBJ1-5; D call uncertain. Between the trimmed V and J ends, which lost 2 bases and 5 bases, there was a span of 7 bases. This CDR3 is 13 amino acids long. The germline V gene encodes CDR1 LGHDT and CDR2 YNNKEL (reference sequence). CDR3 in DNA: TGTGCCAGCAGCCAATCGGGAGATCAGCCCCAGCATTTT. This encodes CASSQSGDQPQHF.

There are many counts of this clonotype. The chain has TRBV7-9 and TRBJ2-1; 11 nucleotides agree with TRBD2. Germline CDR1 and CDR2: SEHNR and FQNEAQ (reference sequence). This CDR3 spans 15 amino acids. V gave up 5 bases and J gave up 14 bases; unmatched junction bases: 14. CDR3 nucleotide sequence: TGTGCCAGCAGCCGTTATCCATCTAGCGGGGGGCGAAAGTTCTTC. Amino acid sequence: CASSRYPSSGGRKFF.

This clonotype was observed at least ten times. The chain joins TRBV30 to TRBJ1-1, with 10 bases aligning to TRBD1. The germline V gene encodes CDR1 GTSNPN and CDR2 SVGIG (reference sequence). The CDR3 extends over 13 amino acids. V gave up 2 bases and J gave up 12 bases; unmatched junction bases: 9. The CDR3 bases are TGTGCCTGGAGTCACCAGACAGGGGGCAAGACTTTCTTT. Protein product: CAWSHQTGGKTFF.

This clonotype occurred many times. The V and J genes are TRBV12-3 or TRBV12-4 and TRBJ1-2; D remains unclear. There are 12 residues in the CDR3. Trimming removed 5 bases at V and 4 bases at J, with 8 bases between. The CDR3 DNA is TGTGCCAGCAGTGGGATCGGCTATGGCTACACCTTC. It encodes CASSGIGYGYTF.

The CDR3 region has the DNA TGTGCCAGCGGAAGGACTAGCGAACGGGGGGCCGGGGAGCTGTTTTTT. It translates to CASGRTSERGAGELFF. V and J are TRBV7-3 and TRBJ2-2; 9 bases line up with TRBD2. Losses at the gene ends were 8 bases for V and 6 bases for J; bases not matched to a gene: 13. The CDR3 runs 16 residues. CDR1 SGHTA and CDR2 FQGTGA come from the germline V gene.

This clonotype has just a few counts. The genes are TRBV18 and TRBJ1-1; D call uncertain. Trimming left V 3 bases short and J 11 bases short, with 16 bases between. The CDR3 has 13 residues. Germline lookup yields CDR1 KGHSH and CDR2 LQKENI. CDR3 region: CASSPSVVTLAFF. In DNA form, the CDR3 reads TGTGCCAGCTCACCTAGTGTGGTGACATTGGCTTTCTTT.

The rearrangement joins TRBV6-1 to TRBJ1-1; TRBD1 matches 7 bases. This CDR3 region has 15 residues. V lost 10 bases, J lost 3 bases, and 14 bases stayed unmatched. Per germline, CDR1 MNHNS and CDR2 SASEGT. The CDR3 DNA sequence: TGTGCCACCAAACAGGGGTACGGGTCTGACACTGAAGCTTTCTTT. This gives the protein CATKQGYGSDTEAFF.

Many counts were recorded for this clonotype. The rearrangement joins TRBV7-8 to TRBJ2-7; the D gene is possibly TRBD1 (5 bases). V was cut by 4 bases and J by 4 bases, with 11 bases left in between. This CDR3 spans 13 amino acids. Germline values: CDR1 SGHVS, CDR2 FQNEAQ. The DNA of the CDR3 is TGTGCCAGCAGCTCACCACCAGGGTACGAGCAGTACTTC. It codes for CASSSPPGYEQYF.

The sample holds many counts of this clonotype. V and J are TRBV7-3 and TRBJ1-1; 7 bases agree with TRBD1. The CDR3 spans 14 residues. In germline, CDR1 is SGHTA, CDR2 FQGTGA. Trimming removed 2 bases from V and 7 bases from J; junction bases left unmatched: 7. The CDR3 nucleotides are TGTGCCAGCAGCTTATTACAGGGGCAAGGTGAAGCTTTCTTT. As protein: CASSLLQGQGEAFF. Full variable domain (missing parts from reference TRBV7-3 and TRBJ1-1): GAGVSQTPSNKVTEKGKYVELRCDPISGHTALYWYRQSLGQGPEFLIYFQGTGAADDSGLPNDRFFAVRPEGSVSTLKIQRTERGDSAVYLCASSLLQGQGEAFFGQGTRLTVV.

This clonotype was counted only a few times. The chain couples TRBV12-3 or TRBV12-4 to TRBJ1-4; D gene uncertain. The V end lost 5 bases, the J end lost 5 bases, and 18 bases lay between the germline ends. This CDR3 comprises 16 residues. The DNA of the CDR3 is TGTGCCAGCAGTGTCGGTAACAATTGGAAAAATGAAAAACTGTTTTTT. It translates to CASSVGNNWKNEKLFF.

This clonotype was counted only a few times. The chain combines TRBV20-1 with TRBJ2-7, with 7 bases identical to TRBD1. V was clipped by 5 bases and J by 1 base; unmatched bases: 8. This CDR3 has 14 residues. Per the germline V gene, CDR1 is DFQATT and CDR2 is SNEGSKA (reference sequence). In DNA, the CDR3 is TGCAGTGCTGTGGGGACAGTGAGGTCCTACGAGCAGTACTTC. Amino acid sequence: CSAVGTVRSYEQYF.

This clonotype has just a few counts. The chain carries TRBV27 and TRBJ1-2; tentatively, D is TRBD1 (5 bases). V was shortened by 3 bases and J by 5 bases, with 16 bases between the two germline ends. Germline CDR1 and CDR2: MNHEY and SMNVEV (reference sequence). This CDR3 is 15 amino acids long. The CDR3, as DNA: TGTGCCAGCAGTTTGGAGTCCCAGGGAGGGTATGGCTACACCTTC. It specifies CASSLESQGGYGYTF.

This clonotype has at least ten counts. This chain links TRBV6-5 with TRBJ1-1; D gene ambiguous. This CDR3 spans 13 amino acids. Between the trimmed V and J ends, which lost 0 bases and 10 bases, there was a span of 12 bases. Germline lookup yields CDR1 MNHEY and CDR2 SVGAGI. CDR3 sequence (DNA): TGTGCCAGCAGTTACTCGAAGAACCTCGGAGCTTTCTTT. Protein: CASSYSKNLGAFF.

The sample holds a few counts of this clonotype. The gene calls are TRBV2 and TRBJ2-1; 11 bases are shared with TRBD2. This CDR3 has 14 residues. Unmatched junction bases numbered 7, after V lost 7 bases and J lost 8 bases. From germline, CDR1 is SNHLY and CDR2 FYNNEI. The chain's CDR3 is CASKLAGGRYEQFF. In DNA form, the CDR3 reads TGTGCCAGCAAGCTAGCGGGAGGAAGGTATGAGCAGTTCTTC.